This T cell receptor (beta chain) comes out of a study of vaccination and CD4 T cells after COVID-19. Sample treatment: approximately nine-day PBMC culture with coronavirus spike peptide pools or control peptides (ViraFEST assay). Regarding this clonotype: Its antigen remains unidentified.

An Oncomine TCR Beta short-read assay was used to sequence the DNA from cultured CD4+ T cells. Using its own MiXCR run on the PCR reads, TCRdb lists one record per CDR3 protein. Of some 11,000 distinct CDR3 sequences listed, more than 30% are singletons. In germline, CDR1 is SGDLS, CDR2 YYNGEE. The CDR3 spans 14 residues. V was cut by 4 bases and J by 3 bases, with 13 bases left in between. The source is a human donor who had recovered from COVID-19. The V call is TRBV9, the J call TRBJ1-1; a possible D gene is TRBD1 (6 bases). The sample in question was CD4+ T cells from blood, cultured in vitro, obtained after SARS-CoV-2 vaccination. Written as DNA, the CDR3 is TGTGCCAGCAGCTCCCCCCCAGGGGACACTGAAGCTTTCTTT. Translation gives CASSSPPGDTEAFF.